The source of this TCR beta chain is a study of blood T cell repertoires in COVID-19. Looking at the study overall: Material from acute and convalescent COVID-19 was sourced from the United States, Italy and Spain. PBMCs, B-cell-depleted T cells, or T cells provided the cDNA or gDNA that made up the material.

CDR3 length: 14 amino acids. CDR1 and CDR2 (germline): KGHSH, LQKENI. J lost 2 bases, V lost 6 bases, and 4 bases had no gene match. Libraries were prepared by immunoSEQ multiplex PCR; TCRdb keeps only in-frame clonotypes and omits some of them. The table lists 70,000 to 100,000 clones, 82% of them singletons, with 6% to 7.5% in the top ten. This chain joins TRBV18 and TRBJ2-7; 10 bases agree with TRBD1. This TCR was recovered from a man in his fifties with active or convalescent COVID-19. The sample comprised peripheral blood. The CDR3 DNA reads as TGTGCCAGCTCCCCGGACAGGGGGACCTACGAGCAGTACGTC. This codes for CASSPDRGTYEQYV.